The 5 T cell receptor beta chains below were found in one sample sequenced in a study of CD4 and CD8 cells across lung adenocarcinoma regions. TCRdb re-analysed the PCR reads in MiXCR, keeping a single row per CDR3 protein. Of under 25,000 distinct CDR3 sequences listed, roughly half are singletons. Sequencing was carried out using CD8+ T cells from the center of a lung tumor. The origin of the receptors is a female donor with lung adenocarcinoma. The CD4 and CD8 labels of this study may be unreliable.

The V and J genes are TRBV6-8 and TRBJ2-3; the D gene is possibly TRBD2 (6 bases). The J call is doubtful: the DNA matches TRBJ2-7 better. The CDR3 is 14 residues long. The germline V gene encodes CDR1 MNHGY and CDR2 SAAAGT. The CDR3 DNA is TGTCGCGGCGAGGGGCGGGGAGCGGCAGATATGCAGTACTTC. Amino acids: CRGEGRGAADMQYF.

The sample holds many counts of this clonotype. The chain uses TRBV6-1 and TRBJ1-1; D remains unclear. The V gene lost 7 bases and the J gene lost 1 base, with 13 bases spanning the gap. Germline V gene lookup returns CDR1 MNHNS and CDR2 SASEGT. The CDR3 runs 14 residues. CDR3 in DNA: TGTGCCAGCATCGCCGAGGGAGGGAACACTGAAGCTTTCTTT. The encoded protein is CASIAEGGNTEAFF.

V is TRBV7-8 and J is TRBJ2-1, with 13 bases lining up with TRBD2. The assigned J gene may be wrong: the sequence end matches TRBJ2-5 better. This CDR3 is built from 17 residues. Germline CDR1 is SGHVS and CDR2 is FQNEAQ. The CDR3 reads CASSLALAGGRLETQYF. In DNA form, the CDR3 reads TGTGCCAGCAGCTTAGCACTAGCGGGAGGGCGGTTAGAGACCCAGTACTTC.

The chain joins TRBV24-1 to TRBJ2-5; D unclear. The CDR3 is 13 residues long. The V gene's germline CDR1 is KGHDR and CDR2 SFDVKD. V was shortened by 3 bases and J by 4 bases, with 8 bases between the two germline ends. The DNA of the CDR3 is TGTGCCACCAGTGATCCGATCGTAGAGACCCAGTACTTC. Encoded protein: CATSDPIVETQYF.

The V and J genes are TRBV4-1 and TRBJ2-1; no clear D. Germline CDR1 MGHRA, CDR2 YSYEKL. CDR3 length: 12 residues. Trimming pared 0 bases from V and 9 bases from J, leaving 6 bases between. The CDR3 reads CASSQDSGEQFF. DNA of the CDR3: TGCGCCAGCAGCCAAGATTCGGGTGAGCAGTTCTTC.